These T cell receptor beta chains were read from a single sample in a study of T cell responses to AZD1222 COVID-19 vaccine. Sequencing was performed with immunoSEQ multiplex PCR; in TCRdb, only in-frame clones are kept and a portion is missing. Here the sample spans about 110,000 clones, approximately 90% being singletons. Sequenced material: peripheral blood, taken 28 days after the second AZD1222 dose. The source of these receptors is an adult who received the AZD1222 COVID-19 vaccine. Each CDR3 is given with its conserved first and last residue. The D gene is left open where the match is weak. Size values are once, few and many counts, or a class for expanded clones, and some rows have none.

J | D | V | size | DNA | CDR3
TRBJ2-1 | . | TRBV2 | . | TGTGCCAGCAGTGAAGATCGGGCAGGTGCATACAATGAGCAGTTCTTC | CASSEDRAGAYNEQFF
TRBJ1-2 | TRBD1 | TRBV7-9 | . | TGTGCCAGCAGATCCCGTAGACAGGGGGCGAACTATGGCTACACCTTC | CASRSRRQGANYGYTF
TRBJ2-3 | TRBD2 | TRBV7-2 | . | TGTGCCAGCAGCAAGCGACTAGCGGCAAGCACAGATACGCAGTATTTT | CASSKRLAASTDTQYF
TRBJ1-1 | . | TRBV5-1 | . | TGCGCCAGCAGCGCCGGTTCGAACACTGAAGCTTTCTTT | CASSAGSNTEAFF
TRBJ2-3 | . | TRBV7-6 | few | TGTGCCAGCACCCCGAGGATGGGGGCTACTGATACGCAGTATTTT | CASTPRMGATDTQYF
TRBJ2-7 | . | TRBV6-6 | . | TGTGCCAGCAGTTACTCCCGGCCTGGCAGATCCTACGAGCAGTACTTC | CASSYSRPGRSYEQYF
TRBJ2-3 | TRBD1 | TRBV4-2 | medium-sized | TGTGCCAGCAGCCGCGACAGGGTGGGGAGACAAGATACGCAGTATTTT | CASSRDRVGRQDTQYF
TRBJ2-3 | . | TRBV10-3 | . | TGTGCCATCAGTGAGTCGAGGATGGCGGGACATCTCACAGATACGCAGTATTTT | CAISESRMAGHLTDTQYF
TRBJ1-1 | . | TRBV29-1 | . | TGCAGCGTCGCCCTCCGGGCCGGGCACACTGAAGCTTTCTTT | CSVALRAGHTEAFF
TRBJ1-3 | TRBD1 | TRBV7-6 | . | TGTGCCAGCAGCCAAACAGGGGGCTTTGGAAACACCATATATTTT | CASSQTGGFGNTIYF
TRBJ2-1 | TRBD2 | TRBV7-9 | . | TGTGCCAGCAGCCCCACAGCGGGGAGCTACAATGAGCAGTTCTTC | CASSPTAGSYNEQFF
TRBJ2-6 | . | TRBV19 | . | TGTGCCAGTAACCCGTCCCGGCGGGCCAACGTCCTGACTTTC | CASNPSRRANVLTF